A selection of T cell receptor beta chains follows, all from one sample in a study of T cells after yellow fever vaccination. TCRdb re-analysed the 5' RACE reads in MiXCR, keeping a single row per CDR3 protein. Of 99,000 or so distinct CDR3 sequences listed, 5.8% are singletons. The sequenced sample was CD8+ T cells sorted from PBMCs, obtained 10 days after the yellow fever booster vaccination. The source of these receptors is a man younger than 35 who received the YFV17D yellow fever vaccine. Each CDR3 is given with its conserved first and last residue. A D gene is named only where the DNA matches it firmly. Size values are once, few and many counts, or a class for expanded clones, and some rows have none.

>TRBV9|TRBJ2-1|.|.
CASSVGAGNEQFF
TGTGCCAGCAGCGTAGGGGCAGGCAATGAGCAGTTCTTC
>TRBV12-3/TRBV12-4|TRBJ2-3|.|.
CASSLKPEPDTQYF
TGTGCCAGCAGTTTGAAGCCCGAGCCAGATACGCAGTATTTT
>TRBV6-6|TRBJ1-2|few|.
CASSEKGGPYGYTF
TGTGCCAGCAGCGAGAAGGGGGGACCCTATGGCTACACCTTC
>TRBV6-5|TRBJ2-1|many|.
CASSYRQEGEQFF
TGTGCCAGCAGTTACCGCCAGGAAGGTGAGCAGTTCTTC
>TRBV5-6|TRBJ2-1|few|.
CASSGGTGGNEQFF
TGTGCCAGCAGCGGAGGGACCGGCGGAAATGAGCAGTTCTTC
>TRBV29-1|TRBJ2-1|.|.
CSARGGGPEQFF
TGCAGCGCACGAGGGGGGGGGCCTGAGCAGTTCTTC
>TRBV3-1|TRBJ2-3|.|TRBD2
CASSHSSGGEDTQYF
TGTGCCAGCAGCCATTCTAGCGGGGGCGAAGATACGCAGTATTTT
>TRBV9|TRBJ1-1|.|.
CASSPRETGTEAFF
TGTGCCAGCAGCCCTCGGGAGACGGGGACTGAAGCTTTCTTT
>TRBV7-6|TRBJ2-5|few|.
CASSLEGGRGDQYF
TGTGCCAGCAGCTTAGAGGGCGGTAGGGGTGACCAGTACTTC
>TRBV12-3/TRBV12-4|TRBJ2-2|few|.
CASSLGVANTGELFF
TGTGCCAGCAGTTTAGGGGTCGCGAACACCGGGGAGCTGTTTTTT
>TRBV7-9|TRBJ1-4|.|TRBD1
CASRPDRSNEKLFF
TGTGCCAGCAGGCCGGACAGGTCCAATGAAAAACTGTTTTTT
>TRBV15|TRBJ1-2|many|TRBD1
CATSKRGQVYGYTF
TGTGCCACCAGCAAAAGGGGACAGGTCTATGGCTACACCTTC
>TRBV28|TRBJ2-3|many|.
CASKPAMIGDNTDTQYF
TGTGCCAGCAAACCGGCTATGATAGGCGATAACACAGATACGCAGTATTTT
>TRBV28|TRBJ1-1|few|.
CASSFISEAFF
TGTGCCAGCAGTTTTATCTCTGAAGCTTTCTTT
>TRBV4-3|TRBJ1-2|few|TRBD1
CASSHTGTEFNYGYTF
TGCGCCAGCAGCCACACCGGGACAGAGTTTAACTATGGCTACACCTTC
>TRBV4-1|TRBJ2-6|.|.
CASSQGGIPGANVLTF
TGCGCCAGCAGCCAAGGCGGGATCCCTGGGGCCAACGTCCTGACTTTC
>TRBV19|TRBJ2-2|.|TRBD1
CASRGNRGSNTGELFF
TGTGCCAGTAGGGGGAACAGGGGCTCGAACACCGGGGAGCTGTTTTTT
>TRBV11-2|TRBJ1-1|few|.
CASSLARVWTEAFF
TGTGCCAGCAGCTTAGCGAGGGTCTGGACTGAAGCTTTCTTT
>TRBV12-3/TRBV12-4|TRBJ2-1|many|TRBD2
CASSFGTSGEFF
TGTGCCAGCAGTTTTGGGACTAGCGGGGAGTTCTTC
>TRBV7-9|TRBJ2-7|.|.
CASSPDRAYEQYF
TGTGCCAGCAGCCCAGACAGAGCCTACGAGCAGTACTTC
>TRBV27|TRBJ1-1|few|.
CASRSGRGGMNTEAFF
TGTGCCAGCCGTTCGGGGCGGGGGGGCATGAACACTGAAGCTTTCTTT
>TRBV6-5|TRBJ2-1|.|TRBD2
CASSYPGGLPYNEQFF
TGTGCCAGCAGTTACCCCGGGGGGTTACCCTACAATGAGCAGTTCTTC
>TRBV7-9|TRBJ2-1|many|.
CASSLVGTPNQQFF
TGTGCCAGCAGCTTAGTGGGGACTCCCAACCAGCAGTTCTTC
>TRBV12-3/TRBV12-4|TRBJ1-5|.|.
CASSLQGLGNQPQHF
TGTGCCAGCAGTTTGCAGGGTTTGGGGAATCAGCCCCAGCATTTT
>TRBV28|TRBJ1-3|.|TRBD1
CASSTDRLSGNTIYF
TGTGCCAGCAGTACGGACAGGCTCTCTGGAAACACCATATATTTT
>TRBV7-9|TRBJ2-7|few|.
CASSSEPLAYEQYF
TGTGCCAGCAGCTCGGAACCGTTGGCCTACGAGCAGTACTTC
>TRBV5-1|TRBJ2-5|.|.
CASTGDGPQRTQYF
TGCGCCAGCACCGGGGACGGGCCGCAACGGACCCAGTACTTC
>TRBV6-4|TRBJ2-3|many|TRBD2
CASSVLAGGGDTQYF
TGTGCCAGCAGTGTACTAGCGGGGGGTGGAGATACGCAGTATTTT
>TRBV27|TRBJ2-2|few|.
CASGPLSTGELFF
TGTGCCAGCGGACCCCTTTCGACCGGGGAGCTGTTTTTT